Below, 8 T cell receptor beta chains from the same sample are listed, as sequenced in a study of immune cell composition in non-small cell lung cancer. The protocol was immunoSEQ multiplex PCR, while the TCRdb copy is restricted to in-frame clones and leaves out a portion. The sample holds some 2,000 clones, around 75% seen once. The material sequenced was lung tumor tissue. Receptors originate from a human donor with non-small cell lung cancer.

The chain couples TRBV5-1 to TRBJ1-1, with TRBD1 identical over 8 bases. Germline CDR1 and CDR2: SGHRS and YFSETQ. The CDR3 spans 14 residues. Unmatched junction bases numbered 8, after V lost 6 bases and J lost 4 bases. The CDR3 loop reads CASTLGQGITEAFF. CDR3 sequence (DNA): TGCGCCAGCACCTTAGGACAGGGTATCACTGAAGCTTTCTTT.

The chain couples TRBV27 to TRBJ1-1; unclear D gene. Trimming removed 7 bases from V and 5 bases from J, with 14 bases in between. Germline assignment: CDR1 MNHEY and CDR2 SMNVEV (reference sequence). This CDR3 contains 13 residues. CDR3 in DNA: TGTGCCAGCACCACGAACACGGGGACTGAAGCTTTCTTT. This encodes CASTTNTGTEAFF.

This clone turned up a few times. This chain joins TRBV29-1 and TRBJ2-7, with D unclear. CDR1 is SQVTM and CDR2 is ANQGSEA in the germline V gene. This CDR3 is 11 amino acids long. V lost 5 bases to trimming and J lost 5 bases, with 10 bases between them. The CDR3 DNA reads TGCAGCGTTTACAGTGGAAACGAGCAGTACTTC. It codes for CSVYSGNEQYF.

V gene TRBV6-1 combines with J gene TRBJ1-4, with D possibly TRBD1 on 5 matching bases. V was trimmed by 4 bases and J by 3 bases, leaving 12 bases between them. The CDR3 extends over 15 amino acids. Germline assignment: CDR1 MNHNS and CDR2 SASEGT. The CDR3 protein is CASSGWGGPNEKLFF. The CDR3 DNA is TGTGCCAGCAGTGGATGGGGCGGACCTAATGAAAAACTGTTTTTT.

This clone is large within its sample. V and J are TRBV28 and TRBJ1-2, with TRBD1 matching 8 bases. The germline V gene encodes CDR1 MDHEN and CDR2 SYDVKM. The V segment lost 6 bases and the J segment 6 bases; nucleotides outside the gene matches: 12. The CDR3 has 15 amino acids. The CDR3 spells CASSPNRGSADGYTF. The CDR3 coding sequence is TGTGCCAGCAGCCCCAACAGGGGGTCCGCTGATGGCTACACCTTC.

This clone is large within its sample. This chain uses TRBV6-1 with TRBJ2-7; 9 bases line up with TRBD1. The CDR3 has 14 residues. The J segment lost 3 bases and the V segment lost 7 bases, leaving 7 bases of the junction unmatched. CDR1 and CDR2 from the germline V gene are MNHNS and SASEGT. The CDR3 protein is CASKATGGNYEQYF. CDR3 nucleotides: TGTGCCAGCAAAGCGACAGGGGGTAACTACGAGCAGTACTTC.

This clone was seen a few times. The chain uses TRBV6-5 and TRBJ1-4, with 7 positions matching TRBD1. CDR3 length: 13 amino acids. Losses at the gene ends were 6 bases for V and 7 bases for J; bases not matched to a gene: 5. Germline-derived CDR1 and CDR2 are MNHEY and SVGAGI. The CDR3 sequence: CASRKPGGEKLFF. The DNA for the CDR3 is TGTGCCAGCAGAAAACCAGGGGGTGAAAAACTGTTTTTT.

The chain carries TRBV28 and TRBJ1-2; 7 bases fit TRBD1. V was pared by 7 bases and J by 12 bases, with 23 bases of the junction left unmatched. CDR1 MDHEN and CDR2 SYDVKM come from the germline V gene. This CDR3 has 16 amino acids. CDR3 coding DNA: TGTGCCAGCAAAACCGCCCGACCGGGACAGCGAACAGGCCACACCTTC. It specifies CASKTARPGQRTGHTF.